Following are 9 T cell receptor beta chains from one sample sequenced in a study of blood T cells in healthy people across ages (dated by TCRdb to between 2015 and 2016). The library was produced with 5' RACE. The sequencing machine was an Illumina HiSeq 2500. A second about 7 to 12 cycle PCR used a sample-barcoded 5' primer and a J-beta primer mix. TCRdb reran the public reads through fastp at Q25 and MiXCR, keeping productive beta chains. Rows with one shared CDR3 protein collapse into an entry with the most common genes and DNA. The sample yields some 1.5 million distinct CDR3 sequences; 28% were counted once. The top ten constitute roughly 8% of the sample. Material for sequencing was blood. These receptors all stem from a woman in her 30s in good health.

This clonotype was counted a few times. The chain combines TRBV4-3 with TRBJ1-1; D is undetermined. CDR1 is LGHNA, CDR2 YSLEER, per germline. Trimming cost V 1 base and J 3 bases, with 6 bases left between them. The CDR3 runs 13 residues. The CDR3 bases are TGCGCCAGCAGCCAAGTGACGGACACTGAAGCTTTCTTT. Translated, it gives CASSQVTDTEAFF.

Comment on this clonotype: A junction end diverges from the germline sequence, so it may reflect a read error. V usage is TRBV6-2 or TRBV6-3 and J usage is TRBJ2-1; possibly TRBD2 for D (6 bases). Germline V CDR1 and CDR2: MNHEY, SVGEGT. This CDR3 is 15 amino acids long. As DNA, the CDR3 is TGTGCCAGCAGTTCCGGAGGGACTCATTACAATGTGCAGTTCTTC. Translation: CASSSGGTHYNVQFF.

This clonotype has only a few counts. This sequence joins TRBV7-9 and TRBJ1-2; weak D call: TRBD1 (5 bases). Germline CDR1 reads SEHNR; CDR2 reads FQNEAQ (reference sequence). This CDR3 is 15 amino acids long. The V end lost 5 bases, the J end lost 7 bases, and 20 bases lay between the germline ends. The CDR3 DNA is TGTGCCAGCAGCGCATACGGGTGGGGGGATCCTGGCTACACCTTC. Amino acid sequence: CASSAYGWGDPGYTF.

In this sample, this clonotype turned up a few times. In nucleotides, the CDR3 is TGTGCCAGCAGTTTCGGGGGAACGGACACTGAAGCTTTCTTT. Its protein product is CASSFGGTDTEAFF. The rearrangement uses TRBV12-3 or TRBV12-4 and TRBJ1-1, with a weak D call TRBD1 (5 bases). The CDR3 contains 14 residues. Trimming shortened V by 3 bases and J by 3 bases, and 11 bases separated the two germline ends.

This clonotype was observed at least ten times. The rearrangement uses TRBV19 and TRBJ2-7; 7 positions agree with TRBD2. The germline gives CDR1 LNHDA, CDR2 SQIVND (reference sequence). CDR3 length: 16 residues. V was pared by 4 bases and J by 2 bases, with 11 bases of the junction left unmatched. CDR3 in DNA: TGTGCCAGTAGTAAACAGAGTGCGGGAGCCACCTACGAGCAGTACTTC. This gives the protein CASSKQSAGATYEQYF.

This clonotype has at least ten counts. The chain joins TRBV28 to TRBJ2-5, with TRBD1 identical over 9 bases. This CDR3 has 18 residues. Per the germline V gene, CDR1 is MDHEN and CDR2 is SYDVKM. With 3 bases clipped from V and 0 bases from J, the junction kept 11 bases outside the gene matches. For the CDR3, the DNA is TGTGCCAGCAGTTTCCCACCCCCCGGGACAGGGTACCAAGAGACCCAGTACTTC. Protein: CASSFPPPGTGYQETQYF.

The chain uses TRBV18 and TRBJ1-2, with no clear D. V was trimmed by 2 bases and J by 6 bases, leaving 13 bases between them. CDR3 size: 14 residues. Germline CDR1 and CDR2: KGHSH and LQKENI. CDR3: CASSPDGAADGYTF. As DNA, the CDR3 is TGTGCCAGCTCACCAGACGGTGCGGCGGATGGCTACACCTTC.

This clonotype was seen at least ten times. This chain connects TRBV10-3 to TRBJ2-1; D is possibly TRBD2 (5 bases). The CDR3 has 12 amino acids. From germline, CDR1 is ENHRY and CDR2 SYGVKD. V was pared by 3 bases and J by 9 bases, with 9 bases between. CDR3 protein: CAISDDAGEQFF. CDR3 bases: TGTGCCATCAGTGACGATGCGGGTGAGCAGTTCTTC.

V and J are TRBV11-2 and TRBJ1-2; D gene unclear. CDR1 is SGHAT and CDR2 is FQNNGV in the germline V gene. V was shortened by 2 bases and J by 8 bases, with 21 bases between the two germline ends. The length of the CDR3 is 16 residues. CDR3 sequence reads: CASSLNSLGRSGGYTF. The CDR3 nucleotides are TGTGCCAGCAGCTTAAATAGTCTTGGGAGATCTGGAGGCTACACCTTC.